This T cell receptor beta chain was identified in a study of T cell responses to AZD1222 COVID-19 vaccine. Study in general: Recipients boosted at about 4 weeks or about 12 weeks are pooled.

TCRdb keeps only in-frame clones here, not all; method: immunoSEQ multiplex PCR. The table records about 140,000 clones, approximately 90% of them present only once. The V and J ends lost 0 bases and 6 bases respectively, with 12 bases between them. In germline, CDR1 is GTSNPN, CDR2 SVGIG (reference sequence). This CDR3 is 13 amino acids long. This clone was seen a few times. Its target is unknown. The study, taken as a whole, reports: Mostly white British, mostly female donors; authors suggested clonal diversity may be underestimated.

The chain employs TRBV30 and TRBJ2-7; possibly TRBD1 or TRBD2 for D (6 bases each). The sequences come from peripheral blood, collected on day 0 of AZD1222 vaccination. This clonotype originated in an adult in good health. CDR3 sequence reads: CAWSVLGGGEQYF. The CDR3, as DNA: TGTGCCTGGAGTGTGTTAGGGGGAGGCGAGCAGTACTTC.